This T cell receptor (beta chain) originates from a study of T cells in Graves' hyperthyroidism and ophthalmopathy. Template material for amplifying TCR beta CDR3 regions consisted of RNA transcripts. The HTBI set primed first-round TCR CDR3 RT-PCR. TCRdb re-analysed the multiplex PCR reads in MiXCR, keeping a single row per CDR3 protein. The sample holds 130,000 to 150,000 distinct CDR3 sequences, roughly a fifth seen once. Diagnoses rested on clinical symptoms, serum thyroxine and TRAb, thyroid ultrasound and orbital computed tomography. Many counts were recorded for this clonotype. The source of this sequence is a woman aged 45 to 65 with Graves' hyperthyroidism that later progressed to Graves' ophthalmopathy. What was sequenced was blood.

The CDR3 DNA reads as TGTGCCAGCACAAGACAGGGCGGCGGGGAGCTGTTTTTT. Its protein product is CASTRQGGGELFF. This chain links TRBV6-2 or TRBV6-3 with TRBJ2-2; 7 bases align to TRBD1. The CDR3 consists of 13 residues. Looked up from germline, CDR1 is MNHEY and CDR2 is SVGEGT. The J segment lost 7 bases and the V segment lost 7 bases, leaving 6 bases of the junction unmatched.